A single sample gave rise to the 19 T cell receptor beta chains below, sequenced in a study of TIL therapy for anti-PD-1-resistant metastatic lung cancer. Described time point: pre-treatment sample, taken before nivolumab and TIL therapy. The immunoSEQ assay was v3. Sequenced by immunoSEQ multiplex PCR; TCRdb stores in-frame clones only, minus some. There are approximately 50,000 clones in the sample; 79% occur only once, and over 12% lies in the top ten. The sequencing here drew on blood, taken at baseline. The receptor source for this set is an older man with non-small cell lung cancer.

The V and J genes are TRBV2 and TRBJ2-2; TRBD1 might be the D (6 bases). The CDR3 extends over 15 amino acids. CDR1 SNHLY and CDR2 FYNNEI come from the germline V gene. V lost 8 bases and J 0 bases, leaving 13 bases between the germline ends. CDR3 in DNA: TGTGCCAGCGGACCACAGGGATCGAACACCGGGGAGCTGTTTTTT. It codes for CASGPQGSNTGELFF.

The CDR3 reads CASSLSPYRVDGYTF. The CDR3 nucleotides read TGTGCCAGCAGTTTATCCCCCTACAGGGTTGATGGCTACACCTTC. The V and J genes are TRBV27 and TRBJ1-2, with D possibly matching TRBD1 (6 bases). Looked up from germline, CDR1 is MNHEY and CDR2 is SMNVEV (reference sequence). The V gene lost 0 bases and the J gene lost 6 bases, with 14 bases spanning the gap. This CDR3 spans 15 amino acids.

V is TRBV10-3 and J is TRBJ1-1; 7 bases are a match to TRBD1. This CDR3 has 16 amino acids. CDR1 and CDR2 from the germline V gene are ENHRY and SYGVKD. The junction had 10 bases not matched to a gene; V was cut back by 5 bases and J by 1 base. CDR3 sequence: CAISLRKTGKNTEAFF. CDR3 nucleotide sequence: TGTGCCATCAGTTTACGCAAGACAGGGAAGAACACTGAAGCTTTCTTT.

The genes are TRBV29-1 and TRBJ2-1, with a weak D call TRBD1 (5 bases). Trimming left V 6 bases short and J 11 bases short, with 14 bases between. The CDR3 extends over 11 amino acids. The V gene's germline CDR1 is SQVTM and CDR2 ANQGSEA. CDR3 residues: CSVLTAKKQFF. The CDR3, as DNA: TGCAGCGTCCTGACAGCAAAGAAGCAGTTCTTC.

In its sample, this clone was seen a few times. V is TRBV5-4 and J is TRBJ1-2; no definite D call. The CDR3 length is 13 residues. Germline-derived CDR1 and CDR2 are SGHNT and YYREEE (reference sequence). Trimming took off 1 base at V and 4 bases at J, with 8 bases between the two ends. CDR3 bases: TGTGCCAGCAGCTTGCCAGGAACCTATGGCTACACCTTC. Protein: CASSLPGTYGYTF. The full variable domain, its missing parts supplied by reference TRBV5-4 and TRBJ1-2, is ETGVTQSPTHLIKTRGQQVTLRCSSQSGHNTVSWYQQALGQGPQFIFQYYREEENGRGNFPPRFSGLQFPNYSSELNVNALELDDSALYLCASSLPGTYGYTFGSGTRLTVV.

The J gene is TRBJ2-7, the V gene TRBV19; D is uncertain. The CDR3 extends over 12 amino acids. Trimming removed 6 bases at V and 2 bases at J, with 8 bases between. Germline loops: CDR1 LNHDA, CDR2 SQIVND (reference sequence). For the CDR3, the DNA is TGTGCCAGTAGGGACGAGGCCTACGAGCAGTACTTC. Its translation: CASRDEAYEQYF.

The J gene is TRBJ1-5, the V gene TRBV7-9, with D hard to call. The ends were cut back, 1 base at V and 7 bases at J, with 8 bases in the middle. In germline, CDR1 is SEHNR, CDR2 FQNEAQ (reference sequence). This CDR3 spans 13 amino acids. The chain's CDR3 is CASSLDIDQPQHF. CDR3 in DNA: TGTGCCAGCAGCTTAGACATCGACCAGCCCCAGCATTTT.

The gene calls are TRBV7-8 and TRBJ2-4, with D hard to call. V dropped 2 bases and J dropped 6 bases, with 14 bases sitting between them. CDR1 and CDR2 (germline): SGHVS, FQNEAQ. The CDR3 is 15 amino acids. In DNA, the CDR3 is TGTGCCAGCAGCTTAATCAACAGCCCAACAAACATTCAGTACTTC. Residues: CASSLINSPTNIQYF.

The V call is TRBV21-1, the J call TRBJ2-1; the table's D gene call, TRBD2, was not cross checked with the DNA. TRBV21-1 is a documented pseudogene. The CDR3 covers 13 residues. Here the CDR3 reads CASPGGARDEQFF. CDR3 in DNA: TGTGCCAGCCCGGGGGGGGCTCGCGATGAGCAGTTCTTC.

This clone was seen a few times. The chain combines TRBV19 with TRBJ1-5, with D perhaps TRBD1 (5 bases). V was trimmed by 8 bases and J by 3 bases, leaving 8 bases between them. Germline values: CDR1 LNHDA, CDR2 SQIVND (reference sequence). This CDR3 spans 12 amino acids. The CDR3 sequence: CASEGINQPQHF. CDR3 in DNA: TGTGCCAGTGAGGGGATCAATCAGCCCCAGCATTTT.

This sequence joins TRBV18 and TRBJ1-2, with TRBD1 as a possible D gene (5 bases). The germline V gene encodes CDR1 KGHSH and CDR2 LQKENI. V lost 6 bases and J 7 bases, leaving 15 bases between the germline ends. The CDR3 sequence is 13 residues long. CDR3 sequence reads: CASSPTGEGGYTF. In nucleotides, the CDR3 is TGTGCCAGCTCCCCCACGGGGGAGGGTGGCTACACCTTC. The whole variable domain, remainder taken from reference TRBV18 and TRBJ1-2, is NAGVMQNPRHLVRRRGQEARLRCSPMKGHSHVYWYRQLPEEGLKFMVYLQKENIIDESGMPKERFSAEFPKEGPSILRIQQVVRGDSAAYFCASSPTGEGGYTFGSGTRLTVV.

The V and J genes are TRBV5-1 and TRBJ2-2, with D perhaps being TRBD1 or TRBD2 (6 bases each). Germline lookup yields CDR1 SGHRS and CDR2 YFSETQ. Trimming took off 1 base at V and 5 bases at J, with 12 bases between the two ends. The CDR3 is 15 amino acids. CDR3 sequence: CASSLLGAGTGELFF. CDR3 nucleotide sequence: TGCGCCAGCAGCTTGCTGGGGGCGGGAACCGGGGAGCTGTTTTTT.

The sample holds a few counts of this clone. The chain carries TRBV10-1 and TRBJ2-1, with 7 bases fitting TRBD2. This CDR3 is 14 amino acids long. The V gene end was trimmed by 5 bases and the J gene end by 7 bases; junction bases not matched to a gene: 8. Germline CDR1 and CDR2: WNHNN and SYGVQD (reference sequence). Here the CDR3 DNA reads TGCGCCAGCAGTTCTAGCGGAGACGGAAATGAGCAGTTCTTC. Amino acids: CASSSSGDGNEQFF.

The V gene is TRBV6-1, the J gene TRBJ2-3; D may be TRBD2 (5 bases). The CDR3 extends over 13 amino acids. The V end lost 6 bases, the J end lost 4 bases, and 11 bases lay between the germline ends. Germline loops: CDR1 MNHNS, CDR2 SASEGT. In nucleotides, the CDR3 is TGTGCCAGCAGGGCTAGCATCCCAGATACGCAGTATTTT. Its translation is CASRASIPDTQYF.

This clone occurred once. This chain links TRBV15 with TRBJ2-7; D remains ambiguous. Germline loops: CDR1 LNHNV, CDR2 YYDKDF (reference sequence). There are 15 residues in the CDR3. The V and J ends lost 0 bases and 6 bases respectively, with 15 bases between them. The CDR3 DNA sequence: TGTGCCACCAGCAGAGATCAGACGGCTGCCGGCGAGCAGTACTTC. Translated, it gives CATSRDQTAAGEQYF.

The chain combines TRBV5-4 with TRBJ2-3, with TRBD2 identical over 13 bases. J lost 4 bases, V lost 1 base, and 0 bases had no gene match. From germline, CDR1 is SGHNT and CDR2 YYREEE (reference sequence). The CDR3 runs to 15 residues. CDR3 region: CASSLTSGRADTQYF. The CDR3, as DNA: TGTGCCAGCAGCTTGACTAGCGGGAGGGCAGATACGCAGTATTTT. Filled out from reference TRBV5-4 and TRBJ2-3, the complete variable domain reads ETGVTQSPTHLIKTRGQQVTLRCSSQSGHNTVSWYQQALGQGPQFIFQYYREEENGRGNFPPRFSGLQFPNYSSELNVNALELDDSALYLCASSLTSGRADTQYFGPGTRLTVL.

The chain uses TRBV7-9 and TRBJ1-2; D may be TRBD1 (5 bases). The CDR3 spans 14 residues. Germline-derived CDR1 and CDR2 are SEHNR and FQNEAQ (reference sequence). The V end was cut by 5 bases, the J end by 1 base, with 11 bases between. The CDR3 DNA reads TGTGCCAGCAGCCTTGGGGGGAATAACTATGGCTACACCTTC. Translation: CASSLGGNNYGYTF.

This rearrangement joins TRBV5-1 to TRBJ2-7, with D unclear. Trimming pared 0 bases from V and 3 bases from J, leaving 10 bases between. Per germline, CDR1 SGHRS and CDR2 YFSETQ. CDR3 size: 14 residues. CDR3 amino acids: CASSLAAQNYEQYF. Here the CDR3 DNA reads TGCGCCAGCAGCTTGGCCGCTCAGAACTACGAGCAGTACTTC.

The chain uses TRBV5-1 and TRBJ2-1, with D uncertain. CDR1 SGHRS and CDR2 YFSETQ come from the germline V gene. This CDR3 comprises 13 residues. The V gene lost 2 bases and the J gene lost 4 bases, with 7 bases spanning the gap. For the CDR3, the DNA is TGCGCCAGCAGCTTCGCTTTTTACAATGAGCAGTTCTTC. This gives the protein CASSFAFYNEQFF.